This T cell receptor beta chain was sequenced during a study of blood T cell repertoires in COVID-19. Turning to the study itself: Specimens from acute and convalescent COVID-19 originated in the United States, Italy and Spain. From T cells, B-cell-depleted T cells, or PBMCs came the material, which was cDNA or gDNA.

In the original analysis: Reference gene primers were amplified, and this amplification served to estimate nucleated cell counts. Measured with immunoSEQ multiplex PCR; TCRdb has only the in-frame clones, and not every one. The V and J calls and clone size were taken over from that table, and D and trimming were inferred from the DNA. The table records 250,000 to 400,000 clones, approximately 89% of them present only once. The CDR3 is made up of 14 amino acids. The ends were cut back, 6 bases at V and 5 bases at J, with 16 bases in the middle. CDR1 LGHNT and CDR2 FRNRAP come from the germline V gene.

This TCR came from a woman between 25 and 40 years old with COVID-19, enrolled during active disease. This chain connects TRBV12-5 to TRBJ1-2; D may be TRBD1 (6 bases). Sequences were obtained from peripheral blood. The CDR3 sequence: CASGWGPSHYGYTF. The CDR3 DNA sequence: TGTGCTAGTGGCTGGGGGCCCAGTCATTATGGCTACACCTTC.